Below, 16 T cell receptor beta chains from the same sample are listed, as sequenced in a study of cytomegalovirus exposure and HLA in healthy donors. This PCR relied on a set of 60 Vbeta primers and 13 Jbeta primers. Some clones are missing from TCRdb's copy, which holds only in-frame ones; the method was immunoSEQ multiplex PCR. The sample consists of about 72,000 clones, roughly 82% of them appearing once. Sequencing was carried out using PBMCs. All receptors come from a man aged 18 to 30 in good health and CMV-seronegative.

This chain's CDR3 is CASSLDVRGIYEQYF. DNA of the CDR3: TGCGCCAGCAGCTTGGACGTCAGGGGTATCTACGAGCAGTACTTC. The chain couples TRBV5-1 to TRBJ2-7, with D possibly being TRBD1 (6 bases). CDR1 and CDR2 from the germline V gene are SGHRS and YFSETQ. CDR3 size: 15 residues. V shed 0 bases and J shed 3 bases, with 13 bases lying between them.

The gene calls are TRBV29-1 and TRBJ1-5; D is unclear. This CDR3 is built from 13 residues. The germline CDR1 and CDR2 sequences are SQVTM and ANQGSEA. V was trimmed by 4 bases and J by 6 bases, leaving 13 bases between them. The CDR3 DNA sequence: TGCAGCGTTGGTGCCGAGGGCGGTCAGCCCCAGCATTTT. Encoded protein: CSVGAEGGQPQHF.

As regards this clone: In the same sample, other DNA sequences code for this CDR3. V and J are TRBV9 and TRBJ1-1; TRBD1 is a possible D gene (5 bases). Trimming left V 4 bases short and J 2 bases short, with 9 bases between. This CDR3 is built from 13 residues. The germline V gene encodes CDR1 SGDLS and CDR2 YYNGEE. The CDR3: CASSRGGNTEAFF. CDR3 nucleotides: TGTGCCAGCAGCCGGGGGGGTAACACTGAAGCTTTCTTT. The variable domain in full, completed from reference TRBV9 and TRBJ1-1, reads DSGVTQTPKHLITATGQRVTLRCSPRSGDLSVYWYQQSLDQGLQFLIQYYNGEERAKGNILERFSAQQFPDLHSELNLSSLELGDSALYFCASSRGGNTEAFFGQGTRLTVV.

The chain combines TRBV28 with TRBJ1-2; TRBD1 agrees at 7 bases. The CDR3 has 14 amino acids. The ends lost 10 bases at V and 7 bases at J; junction bases unmatched: 15. CDR1 is MDHEN, CDR2 SYDVKM, per germline. The CDR3 DNA follows: TGTGCCATCCACTCCTTAAGAAGGGGGCCTGGCTACACCTTC. Translating it yields CAIHSLRRGPGYTF.

The chain employs TRBV30 and TRBJ1-2; D gene uncertain. Germline-derived CDR1 and CDR2 are GTSNPN and SVGIG (reference sequence). The CDR3 is made up of 13 amino acids. V was shortened by 3 bases and J by 4 bases, with 12 bases between the two germline ends. The CDR3 DNA is TGTGCCTGGAGCTTCGCGAGGGCCTATGGCTACACCTTC. Residues: CAWSFARAYGYTF.

The chain carries TRBV6-1 and TRBJ1-5; 8 positions match TRBD1. From germline, CDR1 is MNHNS and CDR2 SASEGT. The CDR3 has 15 amino acids. The V gene end was trimmed by 8 bases and the J gene end by 4 bases; junction bases not matched to a gene: 10. This chain's CDR3 is CASETTGTGNQPQHF. The CDR3 DNA reads TGTGCCAGCGAAACAACCGGGACAGGTAATCAGCCCCAGCATTTT.

The chain combines TRBV9 with TRBJ2-1, with TRBD2 matching 8 bases. Germline-derived CDR1 and CDR2 are SGDLS and YYNGEE. The CDR3 sequence is 16 residues long. V was clipped by 2 bases and J by 9 bases; unmatched bases: 13. Here the CDR3 reads CASSVSPGLESSEQFF. The CDR3, as DNA: TGTGCCAGCAGCGTGTCTCCGGGACTAGAATCCAGTGAGCAGTTCTTC.

The chain links TRBV5-1 to TRBJ2-1; 11 bases align to TRBD2. V gave up 0 bases and J gave up 8 bases; unmatched junction bases: 7. Germline values: CDR1 SGHRS, CDR2 YFSETQ. The CDR3 is made up of 16 amino acids. Written as DNA, the CDR3 is TGCGCCAGCAGCTTGGTTTCTAGCGGGGGGTCCTATGAGCAGTTCTTC. This codes for CASSLVSSGGSYEQFF.

This chain uses TRBV5-1 with TRBJ2-3, with a possible D match to TRBD2 (7 bases). The CDR3 is 16 residues long. Deletions cut 2 bases from V and 0 bases from J, with 13 bases between. Germline V gene data show CDR1 as SGHRS and CDR2 as YFSETQ. The CDR3 here is CASSFQGGGSTDTQYF. The CDR3 DNA is TGCGCCAGCAGCTTCCAAGGGGGGGGGAGCACAGATACGCAGTATTTT.

This clone has only one observation. The chain is built from TRBV6-6 and TRBJ2-1, with TRBD1 matching over 11 bases. The CDR3 loop spans 15 amino acids. J was trimmed by 9 bases and V by 0 bases; bases with no gene match: 4. CDR1 and CDR2 from the germline V gene are MNHNY and SVGAGI (reference sequence). CDR3 in DNA: TGTGCCAGCAGTTACTCTAAGGGACAGGGGGTTGAGCAGTTCTTC. It is translated as CASSYSKGQGVEQFF.

J is TRBJ2-6 and V is TRBV4-3; D may be TRBD1 (5 bases). V lost 0 bases to trimming and J lost 0 bases, with 6 bases between them. The CDR3 has 16 residues. Germline V gives CDR1 LGHNA, CDR2 YSLEER. The CDR3: CASSQDRGSGANVLTF. The CDR3 DNA follows: TGCGCCAGCAGCCAAGATAGGGGCTCTGGGGCCAACGTCCTGACTTTC.

The chain is built from TRBV6-5 and TRBJ2-7; D is perhaps TRBD1 (6 bases). The CDR3 totals 14 residues. CDR1 is MNHEY and CDR2 is SVGAGI in the germline V gene. V lost 5 bases and J lost 4, with 15 bases in between. The DNA for the CDR3 is TGTGCCAGCAGTGAAATGCAGGGGATATACGAGCAGTACTTC. Translating gives CASSEMQGIYEQYF.

This rearrangement joins TRBV7-9 to TRBJ2-2; 9 bases align to TRBD1. CDR3 size: 15 residues. V lost 5 bases to trimming and J lost 6 bases; unmatched junction nucleotides: 7. CDR1 is SEHNR, CDR2 FQNEAQ, per germline (reference sequence). CDR3 nucleotides: TGTGCCAGCAGCCCAAGTACAGGGGGCTCCGGGGAGCTGTTTTTT. This sequence encodes CASSPSTGGSGELFF.

The genes are TRBV27 and TRBJ2-5, with 11 positions matching TRBD2. Unmatched junction bases numbered 5, after V lost 0 bases and J lost 5 bases. This CDR3 has 16 residues. From germline, CDR1 is MNHEY and CDR2 SMNVEV (reference sequence). The CDR3 DNA follows: TGTGCCAGCAGTTTATCAGGGACTAGCGGCAGGGAGACCCAGTACTTC. This sequence encodes CASSLSGTSGRETQYF.

The genes are TRBV27 and TRBJ2-2; D might be TRBD2 (6 bases). The CDR3 covers 15 residues. Looked up from germline, CDR1 is MNHEY and CDR2 is SMNVEV (reference sequence). V lost 8 bases and J lost 2, with 15 bases in between. DNA for the CDR3: TGTGCCAGCCGGCGGGGTCCTGTCAACACCGGGGAGCTGTTTTTT. This sequence encodes CASRRGPVNTGELFF.

V gene TRBV4-1 combines with J gene TRBJ2-7; 10 nucleotides match TRBD2. Germline V gene lookup returns CDR1 MGHRA and CDR2 YSYEKL. The CDR3 length is 12 residues. V lost 2 bases, J lost 12 bases, and 4 bases stayed unmatched. CDR3 loop: CASSQPSGSRYF. In DNA, the CDR3 is TGCGCCAGCAGCCAACCTAGCGGGAGTAGGTACTTC.